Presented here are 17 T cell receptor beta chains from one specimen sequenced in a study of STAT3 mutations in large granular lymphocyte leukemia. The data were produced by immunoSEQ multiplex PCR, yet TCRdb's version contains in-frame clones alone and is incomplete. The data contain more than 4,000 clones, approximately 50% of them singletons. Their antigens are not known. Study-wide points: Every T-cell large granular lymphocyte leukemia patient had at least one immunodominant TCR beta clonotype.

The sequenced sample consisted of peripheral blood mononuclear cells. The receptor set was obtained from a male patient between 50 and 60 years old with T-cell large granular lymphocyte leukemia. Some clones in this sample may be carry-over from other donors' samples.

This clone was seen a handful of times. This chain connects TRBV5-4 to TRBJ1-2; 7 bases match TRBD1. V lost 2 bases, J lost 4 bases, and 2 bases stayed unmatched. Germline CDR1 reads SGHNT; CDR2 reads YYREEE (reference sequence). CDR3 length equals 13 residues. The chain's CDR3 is CASSLGTVYGYTF. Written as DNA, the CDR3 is TGTGCCAGCAGCTTAGGGACAGTCTATGGCTACACCTTC. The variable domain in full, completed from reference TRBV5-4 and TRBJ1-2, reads ETGVTQSPTHLIKTRGQQVTLRCSSQSGHNTVSWYQQALGQGPQFIFQYYREEENGRGNFPPRFSGLQFPNYSSELNVNALELDDSALYLCASSLGTVYGYTFGSGTRLTVV.

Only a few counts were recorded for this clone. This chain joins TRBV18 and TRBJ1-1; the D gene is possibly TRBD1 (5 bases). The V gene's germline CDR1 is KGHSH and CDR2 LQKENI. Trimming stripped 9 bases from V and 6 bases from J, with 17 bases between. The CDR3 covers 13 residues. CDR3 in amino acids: CASNLEWGAEAFF. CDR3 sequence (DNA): TGTGCCAGTAACCTGGAGTGGGGCGCTGAAGCTTTCTTT.

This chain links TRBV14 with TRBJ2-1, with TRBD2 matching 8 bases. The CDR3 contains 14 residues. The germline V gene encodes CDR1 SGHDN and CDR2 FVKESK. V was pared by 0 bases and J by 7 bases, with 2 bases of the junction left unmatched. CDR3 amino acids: CASSQDPGGNEQFF. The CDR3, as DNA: TGTGCCAGCAGCCAAGATCCGGGGGGGAATGAGCAGTTCTTC.

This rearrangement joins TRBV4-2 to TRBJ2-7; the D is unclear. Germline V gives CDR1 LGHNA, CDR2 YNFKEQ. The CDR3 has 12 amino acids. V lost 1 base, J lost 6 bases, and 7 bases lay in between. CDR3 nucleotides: TGTGCCAGCAGCCAAGCCGTAGGCGAGCAGTACTTC. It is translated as CASSQAVGEQYF.

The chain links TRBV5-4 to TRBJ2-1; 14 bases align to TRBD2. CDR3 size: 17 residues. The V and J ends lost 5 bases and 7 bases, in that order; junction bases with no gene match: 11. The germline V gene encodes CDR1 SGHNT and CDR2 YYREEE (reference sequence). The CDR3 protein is CASRARTSGRWENEQFF. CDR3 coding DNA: TGTGCCAGCAGGGCTCGGACTAGCGGGAGGTGGGAGAATGAGCAGTTCTTC.

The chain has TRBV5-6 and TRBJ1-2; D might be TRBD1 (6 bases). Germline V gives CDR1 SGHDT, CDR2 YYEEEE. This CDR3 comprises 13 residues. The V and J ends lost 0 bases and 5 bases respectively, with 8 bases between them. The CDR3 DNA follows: TGTGCCAGCAGCTTGGTAGGGGGTTATGGCTACACCTTC. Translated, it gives CASSLVGGYGYTF.

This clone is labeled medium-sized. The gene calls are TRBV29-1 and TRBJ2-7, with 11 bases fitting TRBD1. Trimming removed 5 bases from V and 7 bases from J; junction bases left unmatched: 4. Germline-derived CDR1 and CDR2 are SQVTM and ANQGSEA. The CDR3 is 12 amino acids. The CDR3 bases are TGCAGCGTTTACGGACAGGGGGCTGAGCAGTACTTC. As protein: CSVYGQGAEQYF.

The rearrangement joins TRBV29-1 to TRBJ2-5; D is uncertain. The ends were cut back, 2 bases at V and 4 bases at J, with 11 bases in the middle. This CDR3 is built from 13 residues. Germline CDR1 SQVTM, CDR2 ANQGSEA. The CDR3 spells CSVETRILETQYF. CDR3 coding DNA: TGCAGCGTTGAAACGAGAATACTAGAGACCCAGTACTTC.

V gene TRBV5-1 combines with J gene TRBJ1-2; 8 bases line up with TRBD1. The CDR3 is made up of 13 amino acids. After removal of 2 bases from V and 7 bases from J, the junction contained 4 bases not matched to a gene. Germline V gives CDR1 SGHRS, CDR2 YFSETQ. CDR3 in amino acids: CASSLGQGIGYTF. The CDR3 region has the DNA TGCGCCAGCAGCTTAGGACAGGGTATTGGCTACACCTTC.

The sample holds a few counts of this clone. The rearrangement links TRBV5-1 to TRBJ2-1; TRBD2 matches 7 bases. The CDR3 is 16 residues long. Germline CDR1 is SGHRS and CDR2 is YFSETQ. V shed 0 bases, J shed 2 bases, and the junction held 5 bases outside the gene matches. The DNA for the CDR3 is TGCGCCAGCAGCTTGGCCCTAACTAGCGCCTACAATGAGCAGTTCTTC. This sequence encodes CASSLALTSAYNEQFF.

This CDR3 is CSVAGQSYEQYF. DNA for the CDR3: TGCAGCGTTGCCGGACAGTCCTACGAGCAGTACTTC. The genes are TRBV29-1 and TRBJ2-7; maybe TRBD1 (6 bases). The CDR3 totals 12 residues. Germline CDR1 reads SQVTM; CDR2 reads ANQGSEA. V lost 4 bases and J 1 base, leaving 8 bases between the germline ends.

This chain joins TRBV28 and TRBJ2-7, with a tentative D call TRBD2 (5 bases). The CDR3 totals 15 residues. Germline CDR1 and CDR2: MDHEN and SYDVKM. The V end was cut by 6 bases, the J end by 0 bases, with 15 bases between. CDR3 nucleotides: TGTGCCAGCAGGCGCCTGGAGGAAACCTCCTACGAGCAGTACTTC. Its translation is CASRRLEETSYEQYF.

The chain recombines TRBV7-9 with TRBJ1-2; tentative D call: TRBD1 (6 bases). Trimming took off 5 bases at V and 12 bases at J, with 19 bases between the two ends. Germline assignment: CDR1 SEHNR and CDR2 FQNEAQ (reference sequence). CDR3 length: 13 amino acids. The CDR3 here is CASSIEGHRRNTF. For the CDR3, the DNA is TGTGCCAGCAGCATAGAGGGACATAGAAGGAACACCTTC.

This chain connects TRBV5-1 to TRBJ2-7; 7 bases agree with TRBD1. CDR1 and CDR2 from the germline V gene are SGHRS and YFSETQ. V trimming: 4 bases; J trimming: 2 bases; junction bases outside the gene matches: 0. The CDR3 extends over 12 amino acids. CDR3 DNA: TGCGCCAGCAGCGACAGGGCCTACGAGCAGTACTTC. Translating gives CASSDRAYEQYF.

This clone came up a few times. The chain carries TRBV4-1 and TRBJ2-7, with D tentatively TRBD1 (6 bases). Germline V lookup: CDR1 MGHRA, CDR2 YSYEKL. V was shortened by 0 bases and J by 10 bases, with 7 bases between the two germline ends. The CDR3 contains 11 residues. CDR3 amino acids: CASSQEGQQYF. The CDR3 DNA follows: TGCGCCAGCAGCCAAGAGGGACAACAGTACTTC.

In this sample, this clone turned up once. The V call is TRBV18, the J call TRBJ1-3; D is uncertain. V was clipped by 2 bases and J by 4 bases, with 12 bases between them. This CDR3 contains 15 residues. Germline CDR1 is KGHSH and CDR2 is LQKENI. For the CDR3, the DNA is TGTGCCAGCTCACCAGATTGGGAATCAGGAAACACCATATATTTT. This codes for CASSPDWESGNTIYF.

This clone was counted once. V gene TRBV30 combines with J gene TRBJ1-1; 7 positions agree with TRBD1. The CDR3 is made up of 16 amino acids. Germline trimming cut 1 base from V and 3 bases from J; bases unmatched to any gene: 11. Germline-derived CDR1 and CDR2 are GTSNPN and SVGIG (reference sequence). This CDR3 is CAWSGMKGAGYTEAFF. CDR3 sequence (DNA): TGTGCCTGGAGTGGGATGAAGGGGGCAGGGTACACTGAAGCTTTCTTT.